This T cell receptor (beta chain) was sequenced in a study of spatial heterogeneity in lung cancer. Across the whole study: Sequencing was performed on follow-up PBMC samples when available, collected at a median of around two years after resection.

Carried by each TCR cDNA molecule was a unique molecular identifier. TCRdb reanalysed the 5' RACE reads using MiXCR and keeps one entry per CDR3 protein. The sample has 110,000 or so distinct CDR3 sequences, less than 14% seen once. This clonotype was seen only a few times. Trimming took 5 bases from V and 3 from J, leaving 12 bases between them. Germline loops: CDR1 MNHEY, CDR2 SMNVEV (reference sequence). This CDR3 contains 14 residues. Specified time point: blood at routine non-recurrence follow-up after resection. The input material, whole RNA from tumor, nontumor lung or frozen PBMC, was sequenced unsorted.

The sample consisted of PBMCs, taken at follow-up. This sequence joins TRBV27 and TRBJ2-3; D unresolved. This receptor was obtained from a female donor with early-stage non-small cell lung cancer. CDR3 bases: TGTGCCAGCAGTACGAACAGACGGACAGATACGCAGTATTTT. It encodes CASSTNRRTDTQYF.